The sequence of this T cell receptor (beta chain) was determined in a study of T-cell reconstitution after alpha-beta-depleted transplantation in children. Study results and limitations: Certain patients had high TCRbeta diversity at day 60, and it came from recipient T cells and thymic progenitors that survived. It was reported that alpha-beta T cells came from several hundred expanded graft clones (about two months after transplant). A year post-transplant, T-cell counts and diversity derived mostly from newly produced T cells.

The CDR3 is 13 amino acids. The germline V gene has CDR1 LGHDT and CDR2 YNNKEL (reference sequence). In the case of this clonotype: Its antigen is not known. Compared with germline, one end of the junction differs, possibly owing to a read error.

For TCRbeta, the library was prepared with unique molecular identifiers. In TCRdb, the PCR reads were re-called with MiXCR into one record per CDR3 protein. The sample has 900,000 or so distinct CDR3 sequences, 16% seen once. Here the sequenced sample was PBMCs, mostly from graft donor cells, taken 360 days after TCRalphabeta/CD19-depleted stem cell transplant. The clonotype was recovered from a male patient between 10 and 17 years old who had a stem cell transplant for acute lymphoblastic leukemia, so the T cells may come from the graft donor. V is TRBV3-1 and J is TRBJ1-2; tentative D call: TRBD1 (6 bases). The chain's CDR3 is CASSQGGATGKIF. The CDR3 nucleotides are TGTGCCAGCAGCCAGGGCGGGGCGACAGGCAAGATCTTC.